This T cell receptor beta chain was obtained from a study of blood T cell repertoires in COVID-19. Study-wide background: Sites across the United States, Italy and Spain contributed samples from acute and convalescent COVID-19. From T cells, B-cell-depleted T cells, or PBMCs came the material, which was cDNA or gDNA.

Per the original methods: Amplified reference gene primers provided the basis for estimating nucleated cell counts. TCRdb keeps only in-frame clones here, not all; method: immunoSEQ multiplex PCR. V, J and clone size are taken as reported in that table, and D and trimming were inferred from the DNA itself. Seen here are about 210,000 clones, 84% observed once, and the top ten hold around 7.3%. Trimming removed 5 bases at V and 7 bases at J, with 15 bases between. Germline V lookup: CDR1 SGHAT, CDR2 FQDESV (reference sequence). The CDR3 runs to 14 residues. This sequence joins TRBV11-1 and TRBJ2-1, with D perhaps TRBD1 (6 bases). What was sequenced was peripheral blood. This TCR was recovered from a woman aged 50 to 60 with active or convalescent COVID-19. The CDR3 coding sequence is TGTGCCAGCAGCCTACGGGACAACGAGAATGAGCAGTTCTTC. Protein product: CASSLRDNENEQFF. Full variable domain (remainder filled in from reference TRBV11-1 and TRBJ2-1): EAEVAQSPRYKITEKSQAVAFWCDPISGHATLYWYRQILGQGPELLVQFQDESVVDDSQLPKDRFSAERLKGVDSTLKIQPAELGDSAMYLCASSLRDNENEQFFGPGTRLTVL.